Listed here are 12 T cell receptor beta chains from one sample, sequenced in a study of cytomegalovirus exposure and HLA in healthy donors. Primers for the PCR totalled 60 Vbeta and 13 Jbeta. Method: immunoSEQ multiplex PCR; TCRdb's copy keeps in-frame clones and lacks some. The sample records 110,000 or so clones, 82% being singletons. Specimen: PBMCs. All receptors come from a woman aged 18-30 years in good health and CMV-seronegative.

The V and J genes are TRBV5-1 and TRBJ2-7; TRBD1 agrees at 9 bases. The V gene end was trimmed by 4 bases and the J gene end by 5 bases; junction bases not matched to a gene: 7. Per the germline V gene, CDR1 is SGHRS and CDR2 is YFSETQ. The CDR3 spans 14 residues. CDR3 in amino acids: CASSPGTGTDEQYF. CDR3 nucleotides: TGCGCCAGCAGCCCGGGGACAGGGACGGACGAGCAGTACTTC. Drawing the rest from reference TRBV5-1 and TRBJ2-7, the complete variable domain is KAGVTQTPRYLIKTRGQQVTLSCSPISGHRSVSWYQQTPGQGLQFLFEYFSETQRNKGNFPGRFSGRQFSNSRSEMNVSTLELGDSALYLCASSPGTGTDEQYFGPGTRLTVT.

V and J are TRBV10-2 and TRBJ1-2; 7 nucleotides match TRBD1. The J segment lost 4 bases and the V segment lost 5 bases, leaving 10 bases of the junction unmatched. CDR1 is WSHSY, CDR2 SAAADI, per germline. The CDR3 runs to 15 residues. CDR3 region: CASSPGDSPLYGYTF. CDR3 in DNA: TGCGCCAGCAGTCCTGGGGACAGCCCCCTCTATGGCTACACCTTC.

In its sample, this clone was seen once. The V call is TRBV28, the J call TRBJ1-4; 9 nucleotides align to TRBD1. The trim removed 4 bases at V and 7 bases at J, leaving 13 bases unmatched. The CDR3 extends over 17 amino acids. The germline gives CDR1 MDHEN, CDR2 SYDVKM. The CDR3 loop is CASSSNTPDRGGEKLFF. CDR3 nucleotides: TGTGCCAGCAGTTCCAATACCCCGGACAGGGGAGGTGAAAAACTGTTTTTT. Filled out from reference TRBV28 and TRBJ1-4, the complete variable domain reads DVKVTQSSRYLVKRTGEKVFLECVQDMDHENMFWYRQDPGLGLRLIYFSYDVKMKEKGDIPEGYSVSREKKERFSLILESASTNQTSMYLCASSSNTPDRGGEKLFFGSGTQLSVL.

This clone was counted between two and nine times. V usage is TRBV9 and J usage is TRBJ2-5, with D perhaps TRBD2 (6 bases). The CDR3 totals 17 residues. Germline values: CDR1 SGDLS, CDR2 YYNGEE. V was cut by 3 bases and J by 5 bases, with 23 bases left in between. CDR3 loop: CASSGKTSVGETETQYF. The CDR3 DNA reads TGTGCCAGCAGCGGGAAGACTAGTGTAGGGGAAACCGAGACCCAGTACTTC. The full variable domain, its missing parts supplied by reference TRBV9 and TRBJ2-5, is DSGVTQTPKHLITATGQRVTLRCSPRSGDLSVYWYQQSLDQGLQFLIQYYNGEERAKGNILERFSAQQFPDLHSELNLSSLELGDSALYFCASSGKTSVGETETQYFGPGTRLLVL.

This rearrangement joins TRBV27 to TRBJ2-2, with 9 bases that match TRBD1. The CDR3 totals 15 residues. V gave up 5 bases and J gave up 4 bases; unmatched junction bases: 5. The germline V gene encodes CDR1 MNHEY and CDR2 SMNVEV (reference sequence). The DNA for the CDR3 is TGTGCCAGCAGTCCCCCGACAGGGGGCACCGGGGAGCTGTTTTTT. This encodes CASSPPTGGTGELFF.

This chain uses TRBV7-2 with TRBJ2-1; the match to TRBD2 covers 8 bases. The ends lost 5 bases at V and 5 bases at J; junction bases unmatched: 8. The CDR3 runs 15 residues. Germline CDR1 is SGHTA and CDR2 is FQGNSA. The CDR3 reads CASSASSGLNNEQFF. The CDR3 region has the DNA TGTGCCAGCAGCGCATCTAGCGGGCTAAACAATGAGCAGTTCTTC.

The chain is built from TRBV29-1 and TRBJ1-5, with D possibly matching TRBD1 (6 bases). In germline, CDR1 is SQVTM, CDR2 ANQGSEA. The CDR3 is made up of 13 amino acids. With 5 bases removed from V and 4 bases from J, the gap between germline ends came to 12 bases. CDR3 bases: TGCAGCGTTCTTGGACAGATTAATCAGCCCCAGCATTTT. Translated: CSVLGQINQPQHF.

The chain combines TRBV25-1 with TRBJ1-5; 9 nucleotides match TRBD1. CDR3 length: 15 residues. Germline V gives CDR1 MGHDK, CDR2 SYGVNS. Trimming at V came to 1 base and at J to 10 bases, leaving 8 bases not matched to a gene. CDR3: CASSESGTGRFPQHF. The CDR3 DNA follows: TGTGCCAGCAGTGAATCGGGGACAGGGAGGTTTCCCCAGCATTTT.

The chain recombines TRBV2 with TRBJ1-3; unclear D gene. Germline V gene sequence: CDR1 SNHLY, CDR2 FYNNEI. The CDR3 is made up of 16 amino acids. Trimming removed 1 base at V and 3 bases at J, with 13 bases between. CDR3 coding DNA: TGTGCCAGCAGTGAAGGTCGTCGACTGTATGGAAACACCATATATTTT. Protein product: CASSEGRRLYGNTIYF. Combining the CDR3 with reference TRBV2 and TRBJ1-3 gives the whole variable domain EPEVTQTPSHQVTQMGQEVILRCVPISNHLYFYWYRQILGQKVEFLVSFYNNEISEKSEIFDDQFSVERPDGSNFTLKIRSTKLEDSAMYFCASSEGRRLYGNTIYFGEGSWLTVV.

The chain carries TRBV5-6 and TRBJ2-7; TRBD1 matches at 10 bases. Germline V CDR1 and CDR2: SGHDT, YYEEEE. The V and J ends lost 1 base and 6 bases, in that order; junction bases with no gene match: 7. The CDR3 has 15 amino acids. CDR3 amino acids: CASSLRGQGRREQYF. DNA of the CDR3: TGTGCCAGCAGCTTGAGGGGACAGGGGAGGCGCGAGCAGTACTTC.

The chain carries TRBV6-5 and TRBJ1-1, with D unclear. This CDR3 contains 15 residues. The germline V gene encodes CDR1 MNHEY and CDR2 SVGAGI. Trimming cost V 0 bases and J 1 base, with 9 bases left between them. The CDR3 protein is CASSYSVSGNTEAFF. CDR3 nucleotide sequence: TGTGCCAGCAGTTACTCGGTATCAGGGAACACTGAAGCTTTCTTT.

This clone appeared a few times. The chain combines TRBV30 with TRBJ2-7, with D possibly TRBD1 on 5 matching bases. V lost 0 bases, J lost 5 bases, and 17 bases lay in between. The CDR3 contains 15 residues. CDR1 is GTSNPN, CDR2 SVGIG, per germline (reference sequence). The CDR3, as DNA: TGTGCCTGGAGTGTAGGTCGTAGGGGTACGGACGAGCAGTACGTC. It codes for CAWSVGRRGTDEQYV.